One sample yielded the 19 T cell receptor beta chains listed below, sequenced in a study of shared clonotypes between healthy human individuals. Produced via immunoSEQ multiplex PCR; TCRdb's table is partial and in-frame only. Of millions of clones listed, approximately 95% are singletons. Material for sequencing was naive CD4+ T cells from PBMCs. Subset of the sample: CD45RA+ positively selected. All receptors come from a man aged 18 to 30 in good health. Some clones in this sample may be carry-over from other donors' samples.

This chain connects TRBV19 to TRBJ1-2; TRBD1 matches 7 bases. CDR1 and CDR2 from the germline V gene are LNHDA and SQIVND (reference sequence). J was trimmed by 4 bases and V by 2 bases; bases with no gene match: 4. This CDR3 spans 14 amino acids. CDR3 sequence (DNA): TGTGCCAGTAGTATACGGGACAGACCCTATGGCTACACCTTC. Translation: CASSIRDRPYGYTF.

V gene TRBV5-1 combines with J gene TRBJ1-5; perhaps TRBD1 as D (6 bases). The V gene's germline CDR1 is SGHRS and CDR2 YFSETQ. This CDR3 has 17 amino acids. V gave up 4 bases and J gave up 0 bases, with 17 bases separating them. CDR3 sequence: CASSPYPRTDSNQPQHF. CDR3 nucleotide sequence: TGCGCCAGCAGCCCATACCCCAGGACAGATAGCAATCAGCCCCAGCATTTT.

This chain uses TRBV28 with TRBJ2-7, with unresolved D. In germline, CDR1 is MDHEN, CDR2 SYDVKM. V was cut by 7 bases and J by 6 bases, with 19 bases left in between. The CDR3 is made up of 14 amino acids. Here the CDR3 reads CASTDQALAIEQYF. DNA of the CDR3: TGTGCCAGCACCGACCAGGCCCTGGCGATCGAGCAGTACTTC.

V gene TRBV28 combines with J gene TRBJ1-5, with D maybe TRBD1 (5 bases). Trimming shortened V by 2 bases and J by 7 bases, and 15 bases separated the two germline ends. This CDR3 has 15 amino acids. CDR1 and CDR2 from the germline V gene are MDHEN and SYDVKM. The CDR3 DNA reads TGTGCCAGCAGTTTAGGGAGGCAGGGTGGACAGCCCCAGCATTTT. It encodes CASSLGRQGGQPQHF.

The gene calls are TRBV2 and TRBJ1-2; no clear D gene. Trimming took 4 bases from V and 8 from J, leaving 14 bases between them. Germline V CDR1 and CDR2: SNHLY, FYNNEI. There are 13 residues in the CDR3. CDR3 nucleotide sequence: TGTGCCAGCAGTGCCCCAGTTCTGGAGGGCTACACCTTC. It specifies CASSAPVLEGYTF. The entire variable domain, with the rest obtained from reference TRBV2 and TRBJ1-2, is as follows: EPEVTQTPSHQVTQMGQEVILRCVPISNHLYFYWYRQILGQKVEFLVSFYNNEISEKSEIFDDQFSVERPDGSNFTLKIRSTKLEDSAMYFCASSAPVLEGYTFGSGTRLTVV.

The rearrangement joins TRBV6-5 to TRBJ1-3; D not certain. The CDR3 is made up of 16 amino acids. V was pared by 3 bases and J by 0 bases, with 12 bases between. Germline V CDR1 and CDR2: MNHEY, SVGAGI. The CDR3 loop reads CASSYGSGFSGNTIYF. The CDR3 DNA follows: TGTGCCAGCAGTTATGGGTCTGGGTTCTCTGGAAACACCATATATTTT.

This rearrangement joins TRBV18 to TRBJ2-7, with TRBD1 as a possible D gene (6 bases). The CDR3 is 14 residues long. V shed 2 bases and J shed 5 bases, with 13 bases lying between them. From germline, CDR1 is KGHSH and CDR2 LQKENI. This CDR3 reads CASSPISGVNEQYF. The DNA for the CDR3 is TGTGCCAGCTCACCAATATCAGGGGTAAACGAGCAGTACTTC.

The CDR3 spells CASSRDRNTDTQYF. DNA of the CDR3: TGCGCCAGCAGCCGGGACAGAAACACAGATACGCAGTATTTT. The chain carries TRBV5-1 and TRBJ2-3, with 7 bases aligning to TRBD1. V shed 4 bases, J shed 2 bases, and the junction held 4 bases outside the gene matches. This CDR3 comprises 14 residues. CDR1 is SGHRS and CDR2 is YFSETQ in the germline V gene.

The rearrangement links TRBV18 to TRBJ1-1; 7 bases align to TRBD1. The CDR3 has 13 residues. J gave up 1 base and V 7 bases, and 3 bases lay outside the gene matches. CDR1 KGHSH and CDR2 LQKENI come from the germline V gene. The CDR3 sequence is CASFGDRNTEAFF. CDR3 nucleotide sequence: TGTGCCAGCTTCGGGGACAGGAACACTGAAGCTTTCTTT.

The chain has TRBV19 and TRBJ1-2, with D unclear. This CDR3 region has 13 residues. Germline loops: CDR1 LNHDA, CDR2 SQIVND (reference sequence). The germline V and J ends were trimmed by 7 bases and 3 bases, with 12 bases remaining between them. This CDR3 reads CASKLINDYGYTF. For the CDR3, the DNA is TGTGCCAGTAAGTTGATTAACGACTATGGCTACACCTTC.

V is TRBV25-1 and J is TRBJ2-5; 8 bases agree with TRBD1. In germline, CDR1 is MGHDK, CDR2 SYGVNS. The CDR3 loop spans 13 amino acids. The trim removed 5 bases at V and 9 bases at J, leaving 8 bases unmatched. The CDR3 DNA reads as TGTGCCAGCAGTAGAGGACAGGGCCTGGCCCAGTACTTC. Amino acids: CASSRGQGLAQYF.

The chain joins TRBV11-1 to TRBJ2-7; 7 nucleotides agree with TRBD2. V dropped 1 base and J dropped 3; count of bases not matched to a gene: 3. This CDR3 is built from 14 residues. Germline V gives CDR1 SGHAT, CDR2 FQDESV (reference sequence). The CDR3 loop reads CASSLGRTSYEQYF. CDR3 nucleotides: TGTGCCAGCAGCTTAGGGCGGACTAGCTACGAGCAGTACTTC.

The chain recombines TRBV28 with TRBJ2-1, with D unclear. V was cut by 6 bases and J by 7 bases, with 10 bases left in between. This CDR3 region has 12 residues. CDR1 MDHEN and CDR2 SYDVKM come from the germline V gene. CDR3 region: CASRDFRNEQFF. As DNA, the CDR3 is TGTGCCAGCAGAGATTTTAGGAATGAGCAGTTCTTC.

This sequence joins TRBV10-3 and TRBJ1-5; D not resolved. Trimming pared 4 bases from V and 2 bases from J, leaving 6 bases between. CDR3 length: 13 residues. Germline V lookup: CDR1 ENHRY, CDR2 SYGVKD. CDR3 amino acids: CAISASGNQPQHF. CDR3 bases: TGTGCCATCAGTGCCTCAGGCAATCAGCCCCAGCATTTT.

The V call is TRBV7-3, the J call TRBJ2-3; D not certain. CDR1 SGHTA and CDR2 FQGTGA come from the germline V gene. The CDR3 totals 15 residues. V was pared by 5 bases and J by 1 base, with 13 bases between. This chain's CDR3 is CASSPRAGGTDTQYF. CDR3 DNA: TGTGCCAGCAGCCCCAGAGCTGGCGGCACAGATACGCAGTATTTT.

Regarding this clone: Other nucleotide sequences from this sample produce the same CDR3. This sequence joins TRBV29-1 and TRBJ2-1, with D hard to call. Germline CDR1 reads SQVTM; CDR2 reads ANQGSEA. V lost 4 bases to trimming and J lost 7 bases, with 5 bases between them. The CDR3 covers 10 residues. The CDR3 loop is CSVVGNEQFF. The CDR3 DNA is TGCAGCGTTGTCGGAAATGAGCAGTTCTTC.

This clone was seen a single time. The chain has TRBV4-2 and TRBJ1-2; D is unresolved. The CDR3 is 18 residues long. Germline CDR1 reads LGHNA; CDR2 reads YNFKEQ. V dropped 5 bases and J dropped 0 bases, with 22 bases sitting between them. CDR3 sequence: CASSGRTTSSAANYGYTF. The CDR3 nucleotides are TGTGCCAGCAGCGGCCGGACGACAAGCTCCGCGGCTAACTATGGCTACACCTTC.

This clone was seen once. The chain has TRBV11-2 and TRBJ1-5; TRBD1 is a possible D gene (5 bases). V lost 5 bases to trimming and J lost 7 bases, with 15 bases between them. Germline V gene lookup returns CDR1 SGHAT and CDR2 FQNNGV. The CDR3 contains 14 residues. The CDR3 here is CASSQTDQGQPQHF. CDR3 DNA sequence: TGTGCCAGCAGCCAGACAGATCAAGGACAGCCCCAGCATTTT.

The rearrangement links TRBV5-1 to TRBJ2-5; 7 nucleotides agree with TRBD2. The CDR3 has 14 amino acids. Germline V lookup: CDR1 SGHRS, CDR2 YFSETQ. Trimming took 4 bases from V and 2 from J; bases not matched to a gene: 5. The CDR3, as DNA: TGCGCCAGCAGCCAGAGCGGGATTCAAGAGACCCAGTACTTC. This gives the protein CASSQSGIQETQYF. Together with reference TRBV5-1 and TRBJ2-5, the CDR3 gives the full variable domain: KAGVTQTPRYLIKTRGQQVTLSCSPISGHRSVSWYQQTPGQGLQFLFEYFSETQRNKGNFPGRFSGRQFSNSRSEMNVSTLELGDSALYLCASSQSGIQETQYFGPGTRLLVL.